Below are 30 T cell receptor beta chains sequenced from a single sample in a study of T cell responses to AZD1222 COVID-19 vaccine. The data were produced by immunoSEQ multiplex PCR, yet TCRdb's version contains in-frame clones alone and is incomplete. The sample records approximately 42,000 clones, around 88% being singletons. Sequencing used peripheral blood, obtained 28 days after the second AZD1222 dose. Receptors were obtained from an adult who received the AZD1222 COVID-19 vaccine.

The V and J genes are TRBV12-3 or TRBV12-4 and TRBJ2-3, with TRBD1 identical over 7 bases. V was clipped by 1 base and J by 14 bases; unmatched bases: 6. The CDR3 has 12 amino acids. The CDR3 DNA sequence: TGTGCCAGCAGTTTAGGGGGGACAGCGCCGTATTTT. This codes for CASSLGGTAPYF.

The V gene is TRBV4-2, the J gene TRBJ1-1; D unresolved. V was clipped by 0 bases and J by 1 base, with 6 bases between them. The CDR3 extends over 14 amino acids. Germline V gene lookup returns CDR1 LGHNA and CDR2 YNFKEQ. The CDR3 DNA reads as TGTGCCAGCAGCCAAGATCCCGGGAACACTGAAGCTTTCTTT. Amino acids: CASSQDPGNTEAFF.

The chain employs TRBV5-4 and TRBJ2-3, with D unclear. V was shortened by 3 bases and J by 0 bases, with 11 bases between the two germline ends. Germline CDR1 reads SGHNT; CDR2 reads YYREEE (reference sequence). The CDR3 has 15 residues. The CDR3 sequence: CASSSEGYSTDTQYF. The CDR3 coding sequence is TGTGCCAGCAGCTCGGAAGGGTATAGCACAGATACGCAGTATTTT.

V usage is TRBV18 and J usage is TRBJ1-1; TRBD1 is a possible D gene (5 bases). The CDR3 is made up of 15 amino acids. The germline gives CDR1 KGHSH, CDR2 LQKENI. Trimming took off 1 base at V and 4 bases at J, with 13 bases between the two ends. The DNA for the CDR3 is TGTGCCAGCTCACCACGGGGGATCTCCGGCACTGAAGCTTTCTTT. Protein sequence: CASSPRGISGTEAFF.

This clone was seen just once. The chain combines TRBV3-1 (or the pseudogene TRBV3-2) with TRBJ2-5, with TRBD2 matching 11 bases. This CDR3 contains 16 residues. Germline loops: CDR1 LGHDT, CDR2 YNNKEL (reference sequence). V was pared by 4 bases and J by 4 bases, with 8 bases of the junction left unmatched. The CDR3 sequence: CASSPYLAGGGETQYF. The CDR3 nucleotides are TGTGCCAGCAGCCCTTACCTAGCGGGGGGCGGAGAGACCCAGTACTTC.

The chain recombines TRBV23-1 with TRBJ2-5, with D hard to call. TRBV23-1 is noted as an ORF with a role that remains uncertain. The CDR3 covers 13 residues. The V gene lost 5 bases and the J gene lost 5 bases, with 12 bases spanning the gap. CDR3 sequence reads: CASSKNSGETQYF. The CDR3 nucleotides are TGCGCCAGCAGTAAAAACAGTGGGGAGACCCAGTACTTC.

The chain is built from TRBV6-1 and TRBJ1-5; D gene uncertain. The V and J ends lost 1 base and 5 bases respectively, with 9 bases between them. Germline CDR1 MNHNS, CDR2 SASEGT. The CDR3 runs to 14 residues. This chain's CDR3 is CASSEDVRHQPQHF. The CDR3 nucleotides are TGTGCCAGCAGTGAAGATGTCCGGCATCAGCCCCAGCATTTT.

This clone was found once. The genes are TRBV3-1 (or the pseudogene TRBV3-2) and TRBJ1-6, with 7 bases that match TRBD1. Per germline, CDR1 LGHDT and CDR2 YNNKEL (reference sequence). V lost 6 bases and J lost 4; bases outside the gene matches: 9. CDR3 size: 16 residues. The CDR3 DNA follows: TGTGCCAGCAGACACAGGGGATCGGGTTATAATTCACCCCTCCACTTT. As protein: CASRHRGSGYNSPLHF.

As DNA, the CDR3 is TGTGCCAGCGCACAGGGGAGTGGGGAGACCCAGTACTTC. Translating it yields CASAQGSGETQYF. The chain combines TRBV7-3 with TRBJ2-5, with 7 nucleotides matching TRBD1. The germline V gene encodes CDR1 SGHTA and CDR2 FQGTGA. The junction had 8 bases not matched to a gene; V was cut back by 8 bases and J by 5 bases. This CDR3 comprises 13 residues.

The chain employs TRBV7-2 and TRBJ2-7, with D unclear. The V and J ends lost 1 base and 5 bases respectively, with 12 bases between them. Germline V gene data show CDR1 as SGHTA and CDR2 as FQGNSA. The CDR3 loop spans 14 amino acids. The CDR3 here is CASSLGPALNEQYF. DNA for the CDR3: TGTGCCAGCAGCTTAGGGCCTGCCTTGAACGAGCAGTACTTC.

The CDR3 DNA sequence: TGTGCCAGCAGCCCAGAAAACATTCAGTACTTC. Residues: CASSPENIQYF. This chain uses TRBV2 with TRBJ2-4; D gene uncertain. Trimming took off 6 bases at V and 5 bases at J, with 5 bases between the two ends. This CDR3 is 11 amino acids long. CDR1 SNHLY and CDR2 FYNNEI come from the germline V gene.

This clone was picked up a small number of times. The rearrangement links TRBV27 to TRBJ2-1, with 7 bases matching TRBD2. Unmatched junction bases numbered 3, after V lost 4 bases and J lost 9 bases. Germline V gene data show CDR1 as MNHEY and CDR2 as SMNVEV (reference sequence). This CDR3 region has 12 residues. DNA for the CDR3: TGTGCCAGCAGTTCCTCGGGAGGTGAGCAGTTCTTC. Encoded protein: CASSSSGGEQFF.

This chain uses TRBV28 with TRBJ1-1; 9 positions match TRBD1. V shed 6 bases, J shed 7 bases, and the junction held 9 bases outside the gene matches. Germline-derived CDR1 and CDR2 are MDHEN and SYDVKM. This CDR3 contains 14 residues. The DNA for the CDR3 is TGTGCCAGCAGCTTCACAGGGGGCAGGGTTGAAGCTTTCTTT. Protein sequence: CASSFTGGRVEAFF. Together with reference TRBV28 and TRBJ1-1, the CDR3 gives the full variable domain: DVKVTQSSRYLVKRTGEKVFLECVQDMDHENMFWYRQDPGLGLRLIYFSYDVKMKEKGDIPEGYSVSREKKERFSLILESASTNQTSMYLCASSFTGGRVEAFFGQGTRLTVV.

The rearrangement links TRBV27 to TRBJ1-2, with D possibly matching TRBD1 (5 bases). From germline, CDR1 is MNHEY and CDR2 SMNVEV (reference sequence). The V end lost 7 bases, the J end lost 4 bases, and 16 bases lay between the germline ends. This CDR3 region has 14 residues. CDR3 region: CASTRPGQGYGYTF. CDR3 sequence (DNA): TGTGCCAGCACCCGCCCGGGCCAGGGCTATGGCTACACCTTC.

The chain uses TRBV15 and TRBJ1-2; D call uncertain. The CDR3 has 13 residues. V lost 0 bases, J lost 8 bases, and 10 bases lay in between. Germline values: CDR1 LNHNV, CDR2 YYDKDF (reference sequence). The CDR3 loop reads CATSRDSERGYTF. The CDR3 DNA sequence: TGTGCCACCAGCAGAGACAGCGAAAGGGGCTACACCTTC.

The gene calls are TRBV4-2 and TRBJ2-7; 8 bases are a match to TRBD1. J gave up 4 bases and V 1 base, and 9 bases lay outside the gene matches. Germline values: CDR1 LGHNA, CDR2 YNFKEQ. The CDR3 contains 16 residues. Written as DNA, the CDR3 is TGTGCCAGCAGCCAAGGCCCCACAGGGGGTCCATACGAGCAGTACTTC. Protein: CASSQGPTGGPYEQYF.

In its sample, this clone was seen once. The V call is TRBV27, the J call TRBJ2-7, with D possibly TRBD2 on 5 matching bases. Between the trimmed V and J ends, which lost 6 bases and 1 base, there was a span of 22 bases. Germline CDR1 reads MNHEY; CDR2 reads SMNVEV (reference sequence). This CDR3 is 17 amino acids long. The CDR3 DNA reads TGTGCCAGCAGCCTCGTCCCTGGGCCTAGCTCATCCTACGAGCAGTACTTC. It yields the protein CASSLVPGPSSSYEQYF.

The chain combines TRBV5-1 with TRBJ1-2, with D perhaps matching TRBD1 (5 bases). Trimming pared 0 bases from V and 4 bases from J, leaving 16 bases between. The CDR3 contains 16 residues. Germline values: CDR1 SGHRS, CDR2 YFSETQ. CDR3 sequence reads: CASSLANTGRLYGYTF. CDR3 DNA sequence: TGCGCCAGCAGCTTGGCCAATACGGGACGGCTCTATGGCTACACCTTC.

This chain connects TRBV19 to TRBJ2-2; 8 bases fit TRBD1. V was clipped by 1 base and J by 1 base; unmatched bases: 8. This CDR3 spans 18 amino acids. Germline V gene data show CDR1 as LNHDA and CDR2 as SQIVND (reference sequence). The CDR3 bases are TGTGCCAGTAGTATAGTGGGTCTGGACAGGGTGAACACCGGGGAGCTGTTTTTT. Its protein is CASSIVGLDRVNTGELFF.

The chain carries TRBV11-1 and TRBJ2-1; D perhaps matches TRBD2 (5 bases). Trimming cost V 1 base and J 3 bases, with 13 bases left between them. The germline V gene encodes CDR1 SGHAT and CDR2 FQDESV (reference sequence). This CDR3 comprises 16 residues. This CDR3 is CASSLVGGQSYNEQFF. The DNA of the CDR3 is TGTGCCAGCAGCTTAGTAGGAGGCCAGAGCTACAATGAGCAGTTCTTC.

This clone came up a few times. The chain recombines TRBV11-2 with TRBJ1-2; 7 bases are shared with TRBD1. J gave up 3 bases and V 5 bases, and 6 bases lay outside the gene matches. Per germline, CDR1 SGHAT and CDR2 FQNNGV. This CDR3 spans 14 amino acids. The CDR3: CASSGGTVHYGYTF. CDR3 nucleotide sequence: TGTGCCAGCAGCGGCGGGACAGTACACTATGGCTACACCTTC.

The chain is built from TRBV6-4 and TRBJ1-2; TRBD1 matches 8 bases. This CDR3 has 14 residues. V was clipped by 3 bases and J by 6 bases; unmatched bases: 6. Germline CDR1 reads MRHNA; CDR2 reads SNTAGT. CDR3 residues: CASSEGQGANGYTF. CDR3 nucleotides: TGTGCCAGCAGTGAAGGGCAGGGGGCGAATGGCTACACCTTC.

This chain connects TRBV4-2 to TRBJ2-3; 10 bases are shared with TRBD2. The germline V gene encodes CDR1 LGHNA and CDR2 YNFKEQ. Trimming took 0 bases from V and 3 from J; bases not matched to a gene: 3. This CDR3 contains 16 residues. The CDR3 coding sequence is TGTGCCAGCAGCCAAGAGATTAGCGGGAGGACAGATACGCAGTATTTT. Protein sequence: CASSQEISGRTDTQYF.

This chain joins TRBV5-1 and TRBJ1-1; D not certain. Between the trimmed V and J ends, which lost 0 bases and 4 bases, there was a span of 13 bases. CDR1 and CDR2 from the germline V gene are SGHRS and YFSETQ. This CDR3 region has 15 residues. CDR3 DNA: TGCGCCAGCAGCTTGGCGAATAGAGCGGCCACTGAAGCTTTCTTT. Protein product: CASSLANRAATEAFF.

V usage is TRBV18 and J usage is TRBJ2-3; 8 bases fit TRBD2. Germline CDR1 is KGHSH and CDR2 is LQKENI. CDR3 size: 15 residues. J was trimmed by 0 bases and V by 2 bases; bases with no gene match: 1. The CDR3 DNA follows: TGTGCCAGCTCACCAAGGACTAGCAGCACAGATACGCAGTATTTT. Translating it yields CASSPRTSSTDTQYF.

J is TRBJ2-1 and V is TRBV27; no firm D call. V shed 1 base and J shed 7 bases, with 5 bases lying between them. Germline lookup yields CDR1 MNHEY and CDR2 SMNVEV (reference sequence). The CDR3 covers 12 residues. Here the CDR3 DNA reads TGTGCCAGCAGTTTATGGGGAAATGAGCAGTTCTTC. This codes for CASSLWGNEQFF.

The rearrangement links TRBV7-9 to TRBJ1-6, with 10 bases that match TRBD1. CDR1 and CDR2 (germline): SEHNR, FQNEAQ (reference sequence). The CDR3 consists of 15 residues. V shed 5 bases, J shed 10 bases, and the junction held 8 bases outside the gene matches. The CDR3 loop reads CASSVTGTGVSPLHF. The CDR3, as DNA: TGTGCCAGCAGCGTAACCGGGACAGGGGTATCACCCCTCCACTTT. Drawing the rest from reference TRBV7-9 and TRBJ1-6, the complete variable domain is DTGVSQNPRHKITKRGQNVTFRCDPISEHNRLYWYRQTLGQGPEFLTYFQNEAQLEKSRLLSDRFSAERPKGSFSTLEIQRTEQGDSAMYLCASSVTGTGVSPLHFGNGTRLTVT.

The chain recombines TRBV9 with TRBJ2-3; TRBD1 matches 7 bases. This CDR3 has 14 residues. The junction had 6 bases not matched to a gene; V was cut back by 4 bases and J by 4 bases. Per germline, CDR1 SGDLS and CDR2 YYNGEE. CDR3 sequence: CASSMDRSADTQYF. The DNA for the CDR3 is TGTGCCAGCAGCATGGACAGGAGCGCAGATACGCAGTATTTT.

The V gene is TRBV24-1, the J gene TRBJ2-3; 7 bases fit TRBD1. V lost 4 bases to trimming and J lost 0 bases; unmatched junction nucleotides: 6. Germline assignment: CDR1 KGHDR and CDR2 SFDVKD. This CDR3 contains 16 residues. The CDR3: CATSDERQGSTDTQYF. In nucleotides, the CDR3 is TGTGCCACCAGTGACGAGAGACAGGGAAGCACAGATACGCAGTATTTT.

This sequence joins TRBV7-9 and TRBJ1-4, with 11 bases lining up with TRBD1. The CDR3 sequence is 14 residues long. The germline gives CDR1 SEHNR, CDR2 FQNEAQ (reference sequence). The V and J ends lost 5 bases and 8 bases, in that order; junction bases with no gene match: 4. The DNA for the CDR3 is TGTGCCAGCAGCACTCGGACAGGGGGCGAAAAACTGTTTTTT. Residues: CASSTRTGGEKLFF.